A single sample gave rise to the 29 T cell receptor beta chains below, sequenced in a study of control samples from healthy donors and cancer patients. Using immunoSEQ multiplex PCR, the repertoire was profiled, and TCRdb retains in-frame clones only, with some absent. The data hold under 150,000 clones, with roughly nine tenths observed a single time. The sample was PBMCs. All receptors derive from a woman aged 50 to 60 with colorectal cancer.

This chain connects TRBV30 to TRBJ1-2; D remains ambiguous. With 1 base removed from V and 3 bases from J, the gap between germline ends came to 9 bases. The CDR3 runs 13 residues. The germline CDR1 and CDR2 sequences are GTSNPN and SVGIG (reference sequence). The CDR3 region is CAWSASRYYGYTF. The CDR3 DNA reads TGTGCCTGGAGTGCATCCAGATACTATGGCTACACCTTC.

Written as DNA, the CDR3 is TGTGCCAGCTATAACACAGGGTCGGGAACTGGGGCCAACGTCCTGACTTTC. Amino acids: CASYNTGSGTGANVLTF. The V and J genes are TRBV7-8 and TRBJ2-6, with D perhaps TRBD1 (6 bases). The V gene's germline CDR1 is SGHVS and CDR2 FQNEAQ. The V and J ends lost 8 bases and 2 bases respectively, with 19 bases between them. The CDR3 length is 17 residues.

This chain joins TRBV4-1 and TRBJ2-5; no clear D. This CDR3 has 15 amino acids. CDR1 MGHRA and CDR2 YSYEKL come from the germline V gene. The ends were cut back, 1 base at V and 7 bases at J, with 16 bases in the middle. In nucleotides, the CDR3 is TGCGCCAGCAGCCAAGTTGACTCTGGATCAGGGACCCAGTACTTC. Amino acid sequence: CASSQVDSGSGTQYF.

The chain carries TRBV15 and TRBJ2-3, with TRBD2 as a possible D gene (5 bases). Per the germline V gene, CDR1 is LNHNV and CDR2 is YYDKDF (reference sequence). The V end was cut by 8 bases, the J end by 1 base, with 19 bases between. The CDR3 loop spans 16 amino acids. The CDR3: CATDYVRGGGTDTQYF. DNA for the CDR3: TGTGCCACCGATTATGTCCGAGGAGGCGGCACAGATACGCAGTATTTT.

This chain connects TRBV7-9 to TRBJ2-2; no clear D gene. CDR3 size: 15 residues. Germline V gives CDR1 SEHNR, CDR2 FQNEAQ (reference sequence). The germline V and J ends were trimmed by 6 bases and 5 bases, with 16 bases remaining between them. The chain's CDR3 is CASRVPNLKTGELFF. Written as DNA, the CDR3 is TGTGCCAGCAGAGTACCTAACCTTAAAACCGGGGAGCTGTTTTTT.

V is TRBV14 and J is TRBJ2-5; D is tentatively TRBD1 or TRBD2 (7 bases each). Looked up from germline, CDR1 is SGHDN and CDR2 is FVKESK. V was pared by 3 bases and J by 9 bases, with 20 bases between. The CDR3 runs to 15 residues. CDR3 amino acids: CASSQLGGTDESQYF. The CDR3 DNA reads TGTGCCAGCAGCCAGCTGGGGGGGACAGACGAGTCCCAGTACTTC.

The rearrangement joins TRBV11-1 to TRBJ2-6; D is perhaps TRBD2 (5 bases). The CDR3 consists of 14 residues. Between the trimmed V and J ends, which lost 3 bases and 3 bases, there was a span of 6 bases. Germline V gene sequence: CDR1 SGHAT, CDR2 FQDESV (reference sequence). The CDR3 DNA reads as TGTGCCAGCAGCTTCGGGGTTGGGGCCAACGTCCTGACTTTC. Its translation: CASSFGVGANVLTF.

As for this clone: The CDR3 ends on some other residue instead of the conserved phenylalanine or tryptophan, so this is likely a read error. The CDR3 loop is CASSSRSSGAYGYTL. The DNA of the CDR3 is TGTGCCAGCAGCTCCCGTTCGTCCGGGGCCTATGGCTACACCCTC. This chain uses TRBV7-2 with TRBJ1-2; a weak D match, TRBD1 (5 bases). The CDR3 spans 15 residues. Germline-derived CDR1 and CDR2 are SGHTA and FQGNSA. V lost 4 bases, J lost 4 bases, and 16 bases lay in between.

This rearrangement joins TRBV5-4 to TRBJ1-3; tentatively, D is TRBD1 (6 bases). Trimming shortened V by 4 bases and J by 0 bases, and 14 bases separated the two germline ends. Per germline, CDR1 SGHNT and CDR2 YYREEE (reference sequence). CDR3 length equals 16 residues. CDR3 protein: CASSLEQGYSGNTIYF. The CDR3 DNA is TGTGCCAGCAGCCTCGAACAGGGATACTCTGGAAACACCATATATTTT.

The V call is TRBV5-6, the J call TRBJ2-3, with D possibly being TRBD1 or TRBD2 (5 bases each). CDR3 length equals 17 residues. Germline CDR1 and CDR2: SGHDT and YYEEEE. The germline V and J ends were trimmed by 0 bases and 4 bases, with 18 bases remaining between them. The CDR3: CASSLARGVGRADTQYF. CDR3 DNA sequence: TGTGCCAGCAGCTTGGCCAGAGGGGTGGGTAGGGCAGATACGCAGTATTTT.

This chain links TRBV3-1 (or the pseudogene TRBV3-2) with TRBJ2-1; 9 bases are a match to TRBD2. V was pared by 1 base and J by 3 bases, with 4 bases of the junction left unmatched. Germline values: CDR1 LGHDT, CDR2 YNNKEL (reference sequence). CDR3 size: 16 residues. DNA of the CDR3: TGTGCCAGCAGCCAAGCCGAGACTAGCGGCTACAATGAGCAGTTCTTC. The encoded protein is CASSQAETSGYNEQFF.

J is TRBJ2-1 and V is TRBV6-6, with 7 bases matching TRBD2. Trimming at V came to 5 bases and at J to 1 base, leaving 5 bases not matched to a gene. Germline V gives CDR1 MNHNY, CDR2 SVGAGI (reference sequence). This CDR3 region has 15 residues. CDR3 in DNA: TGTGCCAGCAGTCCAGGGACTACTTCCTACAATGAGCAGTTCTTC. As protein: CASSPGTTSYNEQFF.

The chain links TRBV7-6 to TRBJ1-3, with D perhaps TRBD1 (5 bases). Germline loops: CDR1 SGHVS, CDR2 FNYEAQ. Deletions cut 5 bases from V and 0 bases from J, with 26 bases between. The CDR3 consists of 20 residues. CDR3 protein: CASSATISYPRQISGNTIYF. The DNA of the CDR3 is TGTGCCAGCAGCGCAACTATCTCCTACCCTCGACAGATCTCTGGAAACACCATATATTTT.

This chain connects TRBV4-1 to TRBJ2-3, with 8 bases aligning to TRBD1. Germline V lookup: CDR1 MGHRA, CDR2 YSYEKL. The CDR3 consists of 14 residues. The V gene end was trimmed by 4 bases and the J gene end by 2 bases; junction bases not matched to a gene: 2. The DNA of the CDR3 is TGCGCCAGCAGCCTGGACAGGGCCACAGATACGCAGTATTTT. Its translation: CASSLDRATDTQYF.

This chain connects TRBV30 to TRBJ1-6, with D perhaps matching TRBD1 (5 bases). Trimming took 1 base from V and 9 from J, leaving 13 bases between them. The CDR3 extends over 14 amino acids. Germline V lookup: CDR1 GTSNPN, CDR2 SVGIG (reference sequence). The CDR3 bases are TGTGCCTGGAGTGCCGGGACGGGAAGTTCACCCCTCCACTTT. Translated: CAWSAGTGSSPLHF. Together with reference TRBV30 and TRBJ1-6, the CDR3 gives the full variable domain: SQTIHQWPATLVQPVGSPLSLECTVEGTSNPNLYWYRQAAGRGLQLLFYSVGIGQISSEVPQNLSASRPQDRQFILSSKKLLLSDSGFYLCAWSAGTGSSPLHFGNGTRLTVT.

J is TRBJ2-2 and V is TRBV11-1; 7 positions match TRBD2. Germline lookup yields CDR1 SGHAT and CDR2 FQDESV (reference sequence). J gave up 3 bases and V 2 bases, and 3 bases lay outside the gene matches. The CDR3 has 15 residues. CDR3 sequence: CASSLRGGDTGELFF. For the CDR3, the DNA is TGTGCCAGCAGCTTACGGGGAGGGGACACCGGGGAGCTGTTTTTT.

The chain combines TRBV15 with TRBJ2-6; weak D call: TRBD2 (5 bases). Germline V gene data show CDR1 as LNHNV and CDR2 as YYDKDF (reference sequence). Trimming left V 8 bases short and J 3 bases short, with 11 bases between. CDR3 length: 14 residues. In nucleotides, the CDR3 is TGTGCCACCGGCGAGGGTGGTGGGGCCAACGTCCTGACTTTC. It yields the protein CATGEGGGANVLTF.

This clone is labeled medium-sized. The chain couples TRBV6-5 to TRBJ1-1; D gene ambiguous. The CDR3 totals 13 residues. The V gene's germline CDR1 is MNHEY and CDR2 SVGAGI. The V end lost 6 bases, the J end lost 4 bases, and 12 bases lay between the germline ends. CDR3 in amino acids: CASSVAMGTEAFF. CDR3 DNA sequence: TGTGCCAGCAGCGTGGCCATGGGCACTGAAGCTTTCTTT.

The chain employs TRBV6-5 and TRBJ2-1, with TRBD2 matching over 10 bases. Germline lookup yields CDR1 MNHEY and CDR2 SVGAGI. After removal of 7 bases from V and 6 bases from J, the junction contained 9 bases not matched to a gene. The CDR3 has 15 amino acids. The CDR3 spells CASMIQRGGRNEQFF. Here the CDR3 DNA reads TGTGCCAGCATGATCCAGCGGGGGGGCCGCAATGAGCAGTTCTTC.

The J gene is TRBJ1-5, the V gene TRBV30; D is unclear. V lost 0 bases, J lost 3 bases, and 9 bases lay in between. Per germline, CDR1 GTSNPN and CDR2 SVGIG (reference sequence). This CDR3 has 14 residues. The CDR3 DNA reads as TGTGCCTGGAGTGTACTGGGATTCAATCAGCCCCAGCATTTT. Its translation: CAWSVLGFNQPQHF.

The V and J genes are TRBV18 and TRBJ2-5; 7 bases line up with TRBD1. This CDR3 is built from 15 residues. CDR1 is KGHSH and CDR2 is LQKENI in the germline V gene. The trim removed 6 bases at V and 1 base at J, leaving 8 bases unmatched. The CDR3 region is CASSKQTGPQETQYF. The CDR3 DNA reads TGTGCCAGCTCGAAACAGACAGGGCCCCAAGAGACCCAGTACTTC.

The chain employs TRBV30 and TRBJ1-1; D is perhaps TRBD1 (5 bases). The CDR3 loop spans 11 amino acids. CDR1 GTSNPN and CDR2 SVGIG come from the germline V gene (reference sequence). V was clipped by 8 bases and J by 6 bases, with 13 bases between them. CDR3 sequence: CAIRRGAEAFF. The CDR3, as DNA: TGTGCCATAAGGCGGGGCGCTGAAGCTTTCTTT.

This chain links TRBV5-4 with TRBJ1-1; 7 positions match TRBD1. Per germline, CDR1 SGHNT and CDR2 YYREEE (reference sequence). The length of the CDR3 is 16 residues. V lost 3 bases, J lost 3 bases, and 11 bases stayed unmatched. This CDR3 is CASSSSRTGAYTEAFF. The DNA for the CDR3 is TGTGCCAGCAGCTCATCCCGGACAGGCGCTTACACTGAAGCTTTCTTT. Combining the CDR3 with reference TRBV5-4 and TRBJ1-1 gives the whole variable domain ETGVTQSPTHLIKTRGQQVTLRCSSQSGHNTVSWYQQALGQGPQFIFQYYREEENGRGNFPPRFSGLQFPNYSSELNVNALELDDSALYLCASSSSRTGAYTEAFFGQGTRLTVV.

For this clone: The same CDR3 also results from other DNA sequences found in this sample. The CDR3 bases are TGCAGCGTTGTCCGAGGGGCAGATACGCAGTATTTT. Residues: CSVVRGADTQYF. The chain is built from TRBV29-1 and TRBJ2-3; either TRBD1 or TRBD2 may supply D (5 bases each). The CDR3 has 12 residues. Germline values: CDR1 SQVTM, CDR2 ANQGSEA. V gave up 4 bases and J gave up 4 bases, with 9 bases separating them.

V gene TRBV5-1 combines with J gene TRBJ1-1; D is perhaps TRBD1 (6 bases). This CDR3 contains 15 residues. Trimming cost V 3 bases and J 1 base, with 13 bases left between them. In germline, CDR1 is SGHRS, CDR2 YFSETQ. The CDR3 coding sequence is TGCGCCAGCAGCTCCTCCGGGACACCGAACACTGAAGCTTTCTTT. This encodes CASSSSGTPNTEAFF.

The chain joins TRBV24-1 to TRBJ2-3; unclear D gene. The CDR3 is made up of 13 amino acids. Trimming took off 5 bases at V and 3 bases at J, with 8 bases between the two ends. Germline V CDR1 and CDR2: KGHDR, SFDVKD. The CDR3 is CATSAPATDTQYF. CDR3 sequence (DNA): TGTGCCACCAGTGCCCCCGCTACAGATACGCAGTATTTT.

The gene calls are TRBV5-1 and TRBJ2-7; D is perhaps TRBD1 or TRBD2 (5 bases each). Trimming shortened V by 2 bases and J by 7 bases, and 7 bases separated the two germline ends. Germline CDR1 and CDR2: SGHRS and YFSETQ. CDR3 length: 11 amino acids. The CDR3 loop reads CASSLEGEQYF. CDR3 DNA sequence: TGCGCCAGCAGCTTAGAGGGGGAGCAGTACTTC.

This clone was counted a single time. This chain uses TRBV5-1 with TRBJ1-6; the D is unclear. Germline lookup yields CDR1 SGHRS and CDR2 YFSETQ. V lost 2 bases, J lost 7 bases, and 10 bases lay in between. This CDR3 has 14 residues. The CDR3 protein is CASSFTSPNSPLHF. CDR3 nucleotide sequence: TGCGCCAGCAGCTTCACGAGCCCGAATTCACCCCTCCACTTT.

The chain recombines TRBV5-1 with TRBJ2-5, with D possibly being TRBD2 (5 bases). This CDR3 region has 13 residues. V lost 2 bases and J lost 4, with 9 bases in between. Germline values: CDR1 SGHRS, CDR2 YFSETQ. The CDR3 coding sequence is TGCGCCAGCAGCTTAGTGGGGAGAGAGACCCAGTACTTC. It encodes CASSLVGRETQYF.